This T cell receptor (beta chain) was sequenced in a study of cytomegalovirus exposure and HLA in healthy donors. The PCR ran on 60 Vbeta and 13 Jbeta primers. Produced via immunoSEQ multiplex PCR; TCRdb's table is partial and in-frame only. This table holds approximately 130,000 clones. CDR3 length: 16 amino acids. The junction had 6 bases not matched to a gene; V was cut back by 0 bases and J by 8 bases. Germline values: CDR1 MNHEY, CDR2 SVGAGI. This chain joins TRBV6-5 and TRBJ2-2; TRBD2 matches at 10 bases. This receptor was taken from a woman aged 60-75 years in good health and CMV-seronegative. Sequenced: PBMCs. CDR3 nucleotides: TGTGCCAGCAGTTACTCCAGCGGGGGGGGTCAAGGGGAGCTGTTTTTT. Amino acids: CASSYSSGGGQGELFF.